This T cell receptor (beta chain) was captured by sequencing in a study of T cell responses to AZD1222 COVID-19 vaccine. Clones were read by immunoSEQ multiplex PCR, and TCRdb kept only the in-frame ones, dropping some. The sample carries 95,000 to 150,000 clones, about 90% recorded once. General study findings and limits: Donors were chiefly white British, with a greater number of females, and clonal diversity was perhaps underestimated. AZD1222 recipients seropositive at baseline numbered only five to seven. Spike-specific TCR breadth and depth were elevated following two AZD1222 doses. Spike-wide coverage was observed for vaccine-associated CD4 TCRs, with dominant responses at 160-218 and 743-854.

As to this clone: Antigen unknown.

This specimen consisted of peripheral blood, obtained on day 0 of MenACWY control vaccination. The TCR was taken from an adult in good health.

DNA for the CDR3: TGTGCCAGTAGTACCCCCGGGACTAGTATCAATGAGCAGTTCTTC. It is translated as CASSTPGTSINEQFF. This chain links TRBV19 with TRBJ2-1; 8 bases are shared with TRBD2. The CDR3 sequence is 15 residues long. Trimming cost V 4 bases and J 6 bases; bases outside gene matches: 8. From germline, CDR1 is LNHDA and CDR2 SQIVND (reference sequence).